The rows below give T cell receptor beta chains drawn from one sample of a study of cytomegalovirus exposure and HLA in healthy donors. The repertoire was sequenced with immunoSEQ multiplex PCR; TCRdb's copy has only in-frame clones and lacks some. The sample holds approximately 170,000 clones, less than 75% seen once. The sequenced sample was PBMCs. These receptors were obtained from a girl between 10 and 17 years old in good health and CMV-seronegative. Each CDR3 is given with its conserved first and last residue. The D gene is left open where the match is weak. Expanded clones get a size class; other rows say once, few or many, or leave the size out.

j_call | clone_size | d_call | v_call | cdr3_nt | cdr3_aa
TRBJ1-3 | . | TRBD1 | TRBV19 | TGTGCCAGTAGTACCCGACAGGGGTCCAGCTCTGGAAACACCATATATTTT | CASSTRQGSSSGNTIYF
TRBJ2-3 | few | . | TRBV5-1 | TGCGCCAGCAGCTTGGGGCTAGCCGATACGCAGTATTTT | CASSLGLADTQYF
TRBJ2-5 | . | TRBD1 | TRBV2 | TGTGCCAGCAGATTCACAGGGGGCGCGGGGAAAGAGACCCAGTACTTC | CASRFTGGAGKETQYF
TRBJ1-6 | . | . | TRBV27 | TGTGCCAGCAGTTTATCCATCCCGAACGGGTCACCCCTCCACTTT | CASSLSIPNGSPLHF
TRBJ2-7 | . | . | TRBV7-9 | TGTGCCAGCAGCTTGCAGGGCCTTGAGATAGACTACGAGCAGTACTTC | CASSLQGLEIDYEQYF
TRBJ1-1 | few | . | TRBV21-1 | TGTGCCAGCAGCAAAGGGGCAGAAGAAGGGGGCCTCATGAACACTGAAGCTTTCTTT | CASSKGAEEGGLMNTEAFF
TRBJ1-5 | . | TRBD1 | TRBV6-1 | TGTGCCAGCAGTACGACAGGGGGGAGCAATCAGCCCCAGCATTTT | CASSTTGGSNQPQHF
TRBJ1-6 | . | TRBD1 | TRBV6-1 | TGTGCCAGCAGGGCGAGGGACAGTTATAATTCACCCCTCCACTTT | CASRARDSYNSPLHF
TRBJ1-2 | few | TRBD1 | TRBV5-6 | TGTGCCAGCAGCGCCTTCGGACAGGACTATGGCTACACCTTC | CASSAFGQDYGYTF
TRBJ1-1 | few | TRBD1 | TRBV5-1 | TGCGCCAGCAGCTTTCCATCCGGGACAGGGGTTACTGAAGCTTTCTTT | CASSFPSGTGVTEAFF
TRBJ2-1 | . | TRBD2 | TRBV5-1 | TGCGCCAGCAGCTCGCCGACTAGCGGGGTCTACAATGAGCAGTTCTTC | CASSSPTSGVYNEQFF
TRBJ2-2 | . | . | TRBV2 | TGTGCCACCGCCCAGGGATTTGGCACCGGGGAGCTGTTTTTT | CATAQGFGTGELFF
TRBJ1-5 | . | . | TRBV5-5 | TGTGCCAGCAGCTTGGGGGGCGGCAATCAGCCCCAGCATTTT | CASSLGGGNQPQHF
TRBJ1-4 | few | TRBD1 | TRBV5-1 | TGCGCCAGCAGCACCAGACAGGGAGAACATGAAAAACTGTTTTTT | CASSTRQGEHEKLFF
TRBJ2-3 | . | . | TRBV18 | TGTGCCACCAGTAGCACAGATACGCAGTATTTT | CATSSTDTQYF
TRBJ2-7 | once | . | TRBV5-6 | TGTGCCAGCAGCCTGTACAGGCAAGGGCCCTCCTACGAGCAGTACTTC | CASSLYRQGPSYEQYF
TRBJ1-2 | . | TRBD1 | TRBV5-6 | TGTGCCAGCAGCCCACAGGGGGTCTATGGCTACACCTTC | CASSPQGVYGYTF
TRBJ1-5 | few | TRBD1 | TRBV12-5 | TGTGCTAGTGGACCGGGACAGGGATATCAGCCCCAGCATTTT | CASGPGQGYQPQHF
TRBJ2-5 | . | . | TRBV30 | TGTGCCTGGACCAGGGATCTCCAAGAGACCCAGTACTTC | CAWTRDLQETQYF
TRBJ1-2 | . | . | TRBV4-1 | TGCGCCAGCAGCCATCACCGGGACACTCGGCCGGGCTACACCTTC | CASSHHRDTRPGYTF
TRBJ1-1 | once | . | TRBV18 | TGTGCCAGCTCACCACTGGAGGGGGGGGTGGACACTGAAGCTTTCTTT | CASSPLEGGVDTEAFF
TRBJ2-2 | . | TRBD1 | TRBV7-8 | TGTGCCAGCAGCTCCGGGACAGGGTATACCGGGGAGCTGTTTTTT | CASSSGTGYTGELFF
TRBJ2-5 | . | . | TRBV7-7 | TGTGCCAGCAGCTTTGACAGACAAGAGACCCAGTACTTC | CASSFDRQETQYF
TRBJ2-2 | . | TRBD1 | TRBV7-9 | TGTGCCAGCAGCTTAGATCTGACAGGGGCGAACACCGGGGAGCTGTTTTTT | CASSLDLTGANTGELFF
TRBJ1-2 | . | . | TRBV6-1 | TGTGCCACCCCCGGGTACGGAAGGCATGGCTACACCTTC | CATPGYGRHGYTF
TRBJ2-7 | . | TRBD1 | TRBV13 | TGTGCCAGCAGCTTTACCGGGACAGGGGGTTTGTACGAGCAGTACTTC | CASSFTGTGGLYEQYF
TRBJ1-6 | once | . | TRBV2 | TGTGCCAGCAGTGAAGCGCAGGGGTATCGATCACCCCTCCACTTT | CASSEAQGYRSPLHF
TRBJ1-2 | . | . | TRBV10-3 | TGTGCCATCAGCGCCGGGGGAATGGGTGGCTACACCTTC | CAISAGGMGGYTF
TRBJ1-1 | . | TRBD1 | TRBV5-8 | TGTGCCAGCAGCTTGGTTCAATTCTACGGGACAGAGCTATCCCCTGAAGCTTTCTTT | CASSLVQFYGTELSPEAFF
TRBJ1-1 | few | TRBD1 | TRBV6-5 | TGTGCCAGCAGTTACTCTTACAGGGGTGGGGCTGAAGCTTTCTTT | CASSYSYRGGAEAFF
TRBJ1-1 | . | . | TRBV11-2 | TGTGCCAGCAGCTTAGATCCAGGGCTCGCAGTGGAAGCTTTCTTT | CASSLDPGLAVEAFF
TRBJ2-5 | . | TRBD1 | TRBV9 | TGTGCCAGCAGCGAGGGACAGGTGGCTCAAGAGACCCAGTACTTC | CASSEGQVAQETQYF
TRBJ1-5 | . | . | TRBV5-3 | TGTGCCAGAAGCTTGGGCCGGGGGGGGCCCCAGCATTTT | CARSLGRGGPQHF
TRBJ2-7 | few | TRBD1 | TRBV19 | TGTGCCAGTAGTATCCCCGGGGACAGTTCCTACGAGCAGTACTTC | CASSIPGDSSYEQYF
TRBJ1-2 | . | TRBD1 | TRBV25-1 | TGTGCCAGCAGTGAGTCCGGGACAGGGAACTATGGCTACACCTTC | CASSESGTGNYGYTF
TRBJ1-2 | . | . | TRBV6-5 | TGTGCCAGCAGTTTACGACAGGACGGGTTTTATGGCTACACCTTC | CASSLRQDGFYGYTF
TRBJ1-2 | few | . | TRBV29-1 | TGCAGCGTTGAAAAGGTCCAGGGAACTAACTATGGCTACACCTTC | CSVEKVQGTNYGYTF
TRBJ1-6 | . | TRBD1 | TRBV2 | TGTGCCAGCAGTGGGGTACAGGGGTTTTCACCCCTCCACTTT | CASSGVQGFSPLHF
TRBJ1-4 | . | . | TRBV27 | TGTGCCAGCAGTTTGGGGGACACCGCCTTTGAAAAACTGTTTTTT | CASSLGDTAFEKLFF
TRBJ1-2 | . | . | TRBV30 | TGTGCCTGGAGCCCCCCTATTGGACTTGAGGATGGCTACACCTTC | CAWSPPIGLEDGYTF
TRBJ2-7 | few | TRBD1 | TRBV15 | TGTGCCACCAGCAGAGTGACAGGGGCGGCCTACGAGCAGTACTTC | CATSRVTGAAYEQYF
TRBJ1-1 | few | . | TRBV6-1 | TGTGCCAGCCGGGTCGGCTCCATGAACACTGAAGCTTTCTTT | CASRVGSMNTEAFF
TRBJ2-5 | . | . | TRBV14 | TGTGCCAGCAGCCAAGCCGGGACCCAGTACTTC | CASSQAGTQYF
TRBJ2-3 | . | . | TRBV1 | TGCACCAGCAGCCAAGGACTAGCGTCAAGTGATACGCAGTATTTT | CTSSQGLASSDTQYF
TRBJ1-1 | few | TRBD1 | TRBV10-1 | TGCGCCAGCAGTAAGACAGGGCTTGAAACTGAAGCTTTCTTT | CASSKTGLETEAFF
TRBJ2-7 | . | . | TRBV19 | TGTGCCAGTAGTATAGGGGGCAGCACCTACGAGCAGTACTTC | CASSIGGSTYEQYF
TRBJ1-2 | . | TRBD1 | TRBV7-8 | TGTGCCAGCAGCTTATTTGCAGGGGGTTATGGCTACACCTTC | CASSLFAGGYGYTF
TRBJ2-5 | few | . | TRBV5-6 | TGTGCCAGCAGGGGGGCGGAAGAGACCCAGTACTTC | CASRGAEETQYF
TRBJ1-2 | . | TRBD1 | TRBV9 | TGTGCCAGCAGCGGGGACAGGGAAACTAACTATGGCTACACCTTC | CASSGDRETNYGYTF